One and the same sample provided the 15 T cell receptor beta chains below, sequenced in a study of tumor-infiltrating lymphocytes in primary liver carcinoma. Priming with a constant-region primer yielded TCR beta cDNA from roughly 500 ng total RNA. Three-round nested multiplex PCR performed with slightly modified ARM-PCR produced the TCR beta libraries. Use of TRBV1-TRBV30 forward primers with a C-beta reverse primer characterized the first two PCR rounds, which lasted about 9 cycles each. TCRdb re-called the multiplex PCR reads with MiXCR, one entry per CDR3 protein. The table includes 20,000 or so distinct CDR3 sequences, around 84% detected once. Without any cell sorting, roughly 20-33 mg of bulk tissue yielded co-extracted RNA and DNA. The specimen was liver tumor tissue from sampling region 2. As to subset: tumor region T2, inferior pole. Receptor source: a woman aged 25 to 39 with primary liver carcinoma and hepatitis B virus infection.

This clonotype was seen a handful of times. Compared with germline, one end of the junction differs, possibly owing to a read error. V is TRBV10-3 and J is TRBJ1-1; 7 bases align to TRBD1. The CDR3 is 15 residues long. Germline V lookup: CDR1 ENHRY, CDR2 SYGVKD. CDR3 coding DNA: TGTGCTATCAGTGAGTCGACAGGGATGTTGACTGAAGTTTTCTTT. It specifies CAISESTGMLTEVFF.

This CDR3 is CISRTGAGGPTDTQYF. The CDR3 bases are TGTATCAGCAGAACCGGGGCGGGAGGGCCGACAGATACGCAGTATTTT. The V and J genes are TRBV28 and TRBJ2-3, with 9 positions matching TRBD2. The CDR3 extends over 16 amino acids. CDR1 is MDHEN and CDR2 is SYDVKM in the germline V gene.

Details on this clonotype: A read error may produce the germline difference seen at one junction end. V is TRBV6-5 and J is TRBJ2-2, with TRBD1 identical over 7 bases. The CDR3 is made up of 15 amino acids. Germline lookup yields CDR1 MNHEY and CDR2 SVGAGI. Here the CDR3 DNA reads TGTGCCAGCAGTCCGCGGACAGGCTTCACAGGGGAGCTGTTATTT. Translated, it gives CASSPRTGFTGELLF.

This clonotype was observed at least ten times. The V gene is TRBV7-2, the J gene TRBJ2-2; tentative D call: TRBD2 (5 bases). The germline V and J ends were trimmed by 5 bases and 13 bases, with 17 bases remaining between them. CDR3 length: 13 residues. Germline-derived CDR1 and CDR2 are SGHTA and FQGNSA. CDR3 in DNA: TGTGCCAGCAGCGGCGGAATGCGGGTAGGGCTGTTTTTT. The encoded protein is CASSGGMRVGLFF.

About this clonotype: The conserved final phenylalanine or tryptophan is absent from the CDR3, which likely points to a read error. The chain couples TRBV20-1 to TRBJ2-1; weak D call: TRBD2 (5 bases). V lost 6 bases to trimming and J lost 3 bases, with 21 bases between them. This CDR3 is 16 amino acids long. The germline CDR1 and CDR2 sequences are DFQATT and SNEGSKA (reference sequence). The chain's CDR3 is CSAPLGAGSLYNEQFS. For the CDR3, the DNA is TGCAGTGCCCCACTAGGAGCTGGATCTCTCTACAATGAGCAGTTCTCC.

V is TRBV5-6 and J is TRBJ2-7, with a possible D match to TRBD1 (5 bases). The CDR3 has 12 residues. CDR1 and CDR2 from the germline V gene are SGHDT and YYEEEE. With 1 base removed from V and 8 bases from J, the gap between germline ends came to 10 bases. The CDR3 region has the DNA TGTGCCAGCAGCTTGAGGGGTAGCAAGCAGTACTTC. This gives the protein CASSLRGSKQYF. The variable domain in full, with the rest retrieved from reference TRBV5-6 and TRBJ2-7, is DAGVTQSPTHLIKTRGQQVTLRCSPKSGHDTVSWYQQALGQGPQFIFQYYEEEERQRGNFPDRFSGHQFPNYSSELNVNALLLGDSALYLCASSLRGSKQYFGPGTRLTVT.

Concerning this clonotype: A junction end diverges from the germline sequence, so it may reflect a read error. The chain has TRBV5-4 and TRBJ2-3; tentative D call: TRBD2 (7 bases). CDR1 SGHNT and CDR2 YYREEE come from the germline V gene (reference sequence). CDR3 length: 18 residues. The CDR3: CAGSNPAASGSRTDRQYF. The CDR3 DNA sequence: TGTGCCGGCAGTAACCCGGCGGCTAGCGGTAGTCGGACAGATAGGCAGTATTTT.

In its sample, this clonotype was seen a few times. One junction end disagrees with the germline gene, perhaps due to a read error. The chain uses TRBV29-1 and TRBJ1-1, with D unresolved. Germline CDR1 SQVTM, CDR2 ANQGSEA. The CDR3 contains 12 residues. This CDR3 is CGVETGSTEAFF. Here the CDR3 DNA reads TGTGGCGTCGAGACGGGGAGCACTGAAGCTTTCTTT.

Note on this clonotype: A much larger clone sits a single nucleotide away, making a read error possible. This chain links TRBV10-3 with TRBJ1-1, with TRBD1 identical over 7 bases. Germline assignment: CDR1 ENHRY and CDR2 SYGVKD. The CDR3 has 15 amino acids. The CDR3 is CAIGESTGMLAEAFF. The CDR3 DNA sequence: TGTGCCATCGGTGAGTCGACAGGGATGTTGGCTGAAGCTTTCTTT.

Concerning this clonotype: One end of the junction is discordant with germline, which a read error may explain. This chain connects TRBV10-3 to TRBJ2-1, with no clear D. Germline V gene lookup returns CDR1 ENHRY and CDR2 SYGVKD. The length of the CDR3 is 14 residues. The CDR3 DNA is TGTGTCATCAGTCCCACGGCGACCCGGTATAAGCAGTTCTTC. Its protein product is CVISPTATRYKQFF.

A word on this clonotype: One end of the junction does not line up with germline, which may come from a read error. The rearrangement joins TRBV29-1 to TRBJ1-2; no reliable D call. CDR1 SQVTM and CDR2 ANQGSEA come from the germline V gene. The CDR3 extends over 12 amino acids. CDR3 DNA sequence: TGCAGTGTTGTCCAATGGGGTGACGGCTACACCTTC. This translates into CSVVQWGDGYTF.

This clonotype has only one observation. At one end the junction does not follow the germline gene, possibly because of a read error. The chain uses TRBV7-9 and TRBJ1-5; no reliable D call. The CDR3 is made up of 14 amino acids. CDR1 and CDR2 (germline): SEHNR, FQNEAQ (reference sequence). CDR3 coding DNA: TGTGTCAGCTGCCCCCGGGAGAACGATCAGCCCCAGCATTTT. This translates into CVSCPRENDQPQHF.

This clonotype is a singleton in its sample. This could be a read error, since a much larger clone is one nucleotide away. The gene calls are TRBV7-9 and TRBJ2-2, with a weak D call TRBD2 (5 bases). The CDR3 totals 12 residues. Germline V gives CDR1 SEHNR, CDR2 FQNEAQ (reference sequence). Written as DNA, the CDR3 is TGTGCCAGCAGCCTAAGTGTCGGGGAGCCGTTTTTT. It encodes CASSLSVGEPFF.

This clonotype has a single count. The J gene is TRBJ2-1, the V gene TRBV11-3; no definite D call. Trimming shortened V by 11 bases and J by 10 bases, and 18 bases separated the two germline ends. The CDR3 totals 12 residues. In germline, CDR1 is SGHNT, CDR2 YENEEA. The CDR3 sequence is CACPLSGVEQFF. The CDR3 coding sequence is TGTGCCTGCCCCCTGTCAGGAGTCGAGCAGTTCTTC.

Details on this clonotype: The conserved closing phenylalanine or tryptophan is absent in this CDR3, likely reflecting a read error. No DNA is shown, since the ends of the CDR3 on it are uncertain; the CDR3 is the one TCRdb lists. This chain's CDR3 is CACSAGTGSGNTIYL. The rearrangement joins TRBV5-6 to TRBJ1-3; the D call of TRBD1 is as the table states it, not checked on the DNA. Ends included, the CDR3 has 15 residues. The germline V gene encodes CDR1 SGHDT and CDR2 YYEEEE.